Following are 18 T cell receptor beta chains from one sample sequenced in a study of T cell responses to AZD1222 COVID-19 vaccine. The method was immunoSEQ multiplex PCR; TCRdb's version includes in-frame clones alone and lacks a portion of them. This sample has approximately 130,000 clones, with over 75% found just once. This specimen was peripheral blood, taken on day 0 of AZD1222 vaccination. The receptor set was obtained from an adult in good health.

The V call is TRBV9, the J call TRBJ2-1; 10 bases match TRBD1. This CDR3 is 15 amino acids long. Germline lookup yields CDR1 SGDLS and CDR2 YYNGEE. The V gene end was trimmed by 7 bases and the J gene end by 4 bases; junction bases not matched to a gene: 8. CDR3 loop: CASANDRGLYNEQFF. The CDR3 coding sequence is TGTGCCAGCGCCAACGACAGGGGGCTGTACAATGAGCAGTTCTTC.

The V gene is TRBV12-3 or TRBV12-4, the J gene TRBJ1-4; D is ambiguous. V lost 3 bases, J lost 6 bases, and 8 bases lay in between. CDR3 length: 13 residues. The CDR3 sequence is CASSLGRDEKLFF. The CDR3 DNA reads TGTGCCAGCAGTTTGGGCAGAGATGAAAAACTGTTTTTT.

The V and J genes are TRBV27 and TRBJ2-7; possibly TRBD2 for D (5 bases). This CDR3 is built from 14 residues. Germline assignment: CDR1 MNHEY and CDR2 SMNVEV (reference sequence). Between the trimmed V and J ends, which lost 4 bases and 3 bases, there was a span of 13 bases. The CDR3 coding sequence is TGTGCCAGCAGTTCAGTTGGGAGCCACTACGAGCAGTACTTC. It specifies CASSSVGSHYEQYF.

The V and J genes are TRBV10-3 and TRBJ2-7; tentative D call: TRBD2 (6 bases). The germline V gene has CDR1 ENHRY and CDR2 SYGVKD. V was pared by 0 bases and J by 4 bases, with 10 bases between. There are 14 residues in the CDR3. The CDR3, as DNA: TGTGCCATCAGTGAGTCCACTAGCTTGTACGAGCAGTACTTC. Amino acids: CAISESTSLYEQYF.

V is TRBV7-9 and J is TRBJ1-1, with unresolved D. The CDR3 is 14 amino acids. Between the trimmed V and J ends, which lost 5 bases and 1 base, there was a span of 11 bases. The germline CDR1 and CDR2 sequences are SEHNR and FQNEAQ (reference sequence). CDR3 sequence reads: CASSRIERNTEAFF. The DNA of the CDR3 is TGTGCCAGCAGCAGAATAGAACGGAACACTGAAGCTTTCTTT.

The CDR3 here is CSASQSTSGTSGKETQYF. The CDR3 DNA is TGCAGTGCTAGTCAGAGCACGTCCGGGACTAGCGGGAAGGAGACCCAGTACTTC. The chain combines TRBV20-1 with TRBJ2-5, with TRBD2 matching over 13 bases. Germline V lookup: CDR1 DFQATT, CDR2 SNEGSKA (reference sequence). The trim removed 3 bases at V and 5 bases at J, leaving 15 bases unmatched. CDR3 length: 18 residues.

This clone showed up just a few times. The chain has TRBV18 and TRBJ1-5, with D perhaps TRBD1 (6 bases). The V end was cut by 5 bases, the J end by 4 bases, with 9 bases between. Per the germline V gene, CDR1 is KGHSH and CDR2 is LQKENI. This CDR3 is 13 amino acids long. CDR3 sequence reads: CASSGQGNQPQHF. CDR3 nucleotide sequence: TGTGCCAGCTCAGGGCAGGGGAATCAGCCCCAGCATTTT. Together with reference TRBV18 and TRBJ1-5, the CDR3 gives the full variable domain: NAGVMQNPRHLVRRRGQEARLRCSPMKGHSHVYWYRQLPEEGLKFMVYLQKENIIDESGMPKERFSAEFPKEGPSILRIQQVVRGDSAAYFCASSGQGNQPQHFGDGTRLSIL.

V gene TRBV4-1 combines with J gene TRBJ1-1; 8 bases match TRBD1. The ends lost 2 bases at V and 5 bases at J; junction bases unmatched: 1. This CDR3 is built from 13 residues. The germline CDR1 and CDR2 sequences are MGHRA and YSYEKL. As DNA, the CDR3 is TGCGCCAGCAGCCAAAACAGGGGGACTGAAGCTTTCTTT. The encoded protein is CASSQNRGTEAFF.

The rearrangement uses TRBV27 and TRBJ2-7; TRBD1 aligns across 9 bases. The CDR3 runs 15 residues. The trim removed 6 bases at V and 2 bases at J, leaving 8 bases unmatched. The germline V gene encodes CDR1 MNHEY and CDR2 SMNVEV (reference sequence). The CDR3 region has the DNA TGTGCCAGCAGGAGGCCGGGACAGGGAACCTACGAGCAGTACTTC. Its translation is CASRRPGQGTYEQYF.

The V and J genes are TRBV18 and TRBJ1-4; D is uncertain. Germline V gene sequence: CDR1 KGHSH, CDR2 LQKENI. Between the trimmed V and J ends, which lost 5 bases and 0 bases, there was a span of 7 bases. The CDR3 has 14 residues. This chain's CDR3 is CASSIGATNEKLFF. The CDR3 DNA sequence: TGTGCCAGCTCAATAGGTGCAACTAATGAAAAACTGTTTTTT.

The chain recombines TRBV15 with TRBJ2-6; D is uncertain. The CDR3 has 14 residues. V lost 0 bases to trimming and J lost 4 bases, with 4 bases between them. Germline CDR1 reads LNHNV; CDR2 reads YYDKDF (reference sequence). CDR3 amino acids: CATSRDPGANVLTF. In nucleotides, the CDR3 is TGTGCCACCAGCAGAGATCCCGGGGCCAACGTCCTGACTTTC.

The rearrangement joins TRBV7-9 to TRBJ2-5; no reliable D call. The V end was cut by 2 bases, the J end by 3 bases, with 4 bases between. Germline values: CDR1 SEHNR, CDR2 FQNEAQ (reference sequence). This CDR3 spans 12 amino acids. DNA for the CDR3: TGTGCCAGCAGCTTAACGGAAGAGACCCAGTACTTC. Protein: CASSLTEETQYF.

This sequence joins TRBV5-8 and TRBJ2-7, with D unresolved. This CDR3 is built from 14 residues. Trimming removed 0 bases at V and 3 bases at J, with 10 bases between. Germline-derived CDR1 and CDR2 are SGHTS and YDEGEE. The CDR3 sequence is CASSLEARLYEQYF. CDR3 in DNA: TGTGCCAGCAGCTTGGAGGCGCGTCTCTACGAGCAGTACTTC.

This clone appeared a single time. The chain joins TRBV27 to TRBJ1-1; 7 nucleotides line up with TRBD1. The germline V gene has CDR1 MNHEY and CDR2 SMNVEV (reference sequence). The CDR3 has 15 amino acids. Trimming cost V 4 bases and J 4 bases; bases outside gene matches: 9. Here the CDR3 DNA reads TGTGCCAGCAGTTACAAGGGGGCTGGTATCACTGAAGCTTTCTTT. This sequence encodes CASSYKGAGITEAFF.

The count of this clone is one. The chain recombines TRBV7-2 with TRBJ2-1; weak D call: TRBD2 (5 bases). V dropped 1 base and J dropped 4 bases, with 11 bases sitting between them. Germline CDR1 SGHTA, CDR2 FQGNSA. This CDR3 has 15 residues. DNA for the CDR3: TGTGCCAGCAGCTTAGGGTCCCCGGGATACAATGAGCAGTTCTTC. Translated: CASSLGSPGYNEQFF.

This sequence joins TRBV10-3 and TRBJ1-2; D is possibly TRBD1 (5 bases). The germline CDR1 and CDR2 sequences are ENHRY and SYGVKD. The CDR3 is 14 amino acids. V lost 11 bases to trimming and J lost 0 bases, with 16 bases between them. The CDR3 DNA follows: TGTGCCCCAGAACTAGGCAGGGCTAACTATGGCTACACCTTC. It codes for CAPELGRANYGYTF.

V usage is TRBV6-5 and J usage is TRBJ1-1; 8 nucleotides match TRBD1. There are 14 residues in the CDR3. Looked up from germline, CDR1 is MNHEY and CDR2 is SVGAGI. Trimming cost V 6 bases and J 1 base; bases outside gene matches: 4. The CDR3 is CASSGQGGNTEAFF. In DNA form, the CDR3 reads TGTGCCAGCAGCGGACAGGGTGGGAACACTGAAGCTTTCTTT.

Written as DNA, the CDR3 is TGCGCCAGCACGCGAGTCGGGACAGGGGGCATGGATACGCAGTATTTT. Translated: CASTRVGTGGMDTQYF. The chain combines TRBV5-1 with TRBJ2-3; the match to TRBD1 covers 12 bases. CDR3 length equals 16 residues. Per the germline V gene, CDR1 is SGHRS and CDR2 is YFSETQ. V was pared by 6 bases and J by 6 bases, with 11 bases of the junction left unmatched.